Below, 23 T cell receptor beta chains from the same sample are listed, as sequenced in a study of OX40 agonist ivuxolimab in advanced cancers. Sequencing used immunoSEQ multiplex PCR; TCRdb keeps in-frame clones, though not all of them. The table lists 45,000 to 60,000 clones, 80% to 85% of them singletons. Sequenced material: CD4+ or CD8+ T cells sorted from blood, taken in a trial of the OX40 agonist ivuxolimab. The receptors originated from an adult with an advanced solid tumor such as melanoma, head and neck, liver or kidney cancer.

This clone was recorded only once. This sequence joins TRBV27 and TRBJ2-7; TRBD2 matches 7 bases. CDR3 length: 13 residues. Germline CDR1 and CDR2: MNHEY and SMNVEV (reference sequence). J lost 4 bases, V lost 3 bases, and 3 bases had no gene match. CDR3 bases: TGTGCCAGCAGTTTGGCTAGCGGTTACGAGCAGTACTTC. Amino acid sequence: CASSLASGYEQYF.

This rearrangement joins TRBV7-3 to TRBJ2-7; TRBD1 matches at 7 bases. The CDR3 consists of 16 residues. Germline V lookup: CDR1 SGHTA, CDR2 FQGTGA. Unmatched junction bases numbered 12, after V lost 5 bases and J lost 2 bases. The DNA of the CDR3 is TGTGCCAGCAGCACCAGGGGGACAGTGGGTCCCTACGAGCAGTACTTC. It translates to CASSTRGTVGPYEQYF.

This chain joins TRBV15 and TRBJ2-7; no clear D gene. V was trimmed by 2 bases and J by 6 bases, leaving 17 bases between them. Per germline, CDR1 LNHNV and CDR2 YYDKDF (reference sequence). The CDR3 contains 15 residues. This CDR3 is CATSRLGSSKGEQYF. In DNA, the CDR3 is TGTGCCACCAGCAGATTAGGTTCTAGTAAGGGCGAGCAGTACTTC.

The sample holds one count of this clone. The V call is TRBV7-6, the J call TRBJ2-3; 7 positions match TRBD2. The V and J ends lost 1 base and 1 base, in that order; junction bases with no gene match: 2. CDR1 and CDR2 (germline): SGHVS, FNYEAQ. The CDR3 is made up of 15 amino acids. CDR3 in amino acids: CASSLGGGGTDTQYF. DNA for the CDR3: TGTGCCAGCAGCTTAGGCGGGGGAGGCACAGATACGCAGTATTTT.

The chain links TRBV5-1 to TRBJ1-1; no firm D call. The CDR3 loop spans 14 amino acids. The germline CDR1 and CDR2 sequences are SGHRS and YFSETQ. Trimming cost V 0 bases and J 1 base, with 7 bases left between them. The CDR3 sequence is CASSLGHSNTEAFF. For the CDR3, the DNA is TGCGCCAGCAGCTTGGGACATTCGAACACTGAAGCTTTCTTT.

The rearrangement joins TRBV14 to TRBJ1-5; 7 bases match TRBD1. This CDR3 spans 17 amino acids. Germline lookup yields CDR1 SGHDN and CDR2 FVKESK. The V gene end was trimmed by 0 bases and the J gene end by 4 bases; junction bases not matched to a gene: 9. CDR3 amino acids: CASSQESDRRVNQPQHF. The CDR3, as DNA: TGTGCCAGCAGCCAAGAATCGGACAGGCGTGTTAATCAGCCCCAGCATTTT.

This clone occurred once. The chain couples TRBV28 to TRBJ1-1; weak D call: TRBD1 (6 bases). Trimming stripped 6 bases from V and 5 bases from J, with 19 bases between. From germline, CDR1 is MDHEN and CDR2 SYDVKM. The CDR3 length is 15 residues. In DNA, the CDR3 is TGTGCCAGCAGGCCTACGGGACTCACAGGGACTGAAGCTTTCTTT. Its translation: CASRPTGLTGTEAFF.

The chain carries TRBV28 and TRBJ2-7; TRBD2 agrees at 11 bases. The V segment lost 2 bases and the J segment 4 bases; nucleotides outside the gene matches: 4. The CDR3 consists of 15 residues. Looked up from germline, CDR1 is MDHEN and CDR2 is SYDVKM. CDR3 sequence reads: CASSLVGLAAYEQYF. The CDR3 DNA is TGTGCCAGCAGTTTAGTGGGACTAGCGGCTTACGAGCAGTACTTC.

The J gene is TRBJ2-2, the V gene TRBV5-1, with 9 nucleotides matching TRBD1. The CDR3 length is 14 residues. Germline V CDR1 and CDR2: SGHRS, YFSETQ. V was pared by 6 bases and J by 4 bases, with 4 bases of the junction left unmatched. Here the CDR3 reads CASTADRGTGELFF. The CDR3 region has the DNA TGCGCCAGCACCGCGGACAGGGGCACCGGGGAGCTGTTTTTT. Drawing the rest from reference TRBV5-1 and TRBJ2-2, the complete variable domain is KAGVTQTPRYLIKTRGQQVTLSCSPISGHRSVSWYQQTPGQGLQFLFEYFSETQRNKGNFPGRFSGRQFSNSRSEMNVSTLELGDSALYLCASTADRGTGELFFGEGSRLTVL.

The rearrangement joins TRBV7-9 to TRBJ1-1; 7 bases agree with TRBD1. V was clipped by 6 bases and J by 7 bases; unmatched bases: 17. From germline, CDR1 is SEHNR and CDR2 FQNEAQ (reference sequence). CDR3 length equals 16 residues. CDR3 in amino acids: CASRRDRQGLKNEAFF. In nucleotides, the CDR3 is TGTGCCAGCAGACGCGACCGACAGGGACTAAAAAATGAAGCTTTCTTT. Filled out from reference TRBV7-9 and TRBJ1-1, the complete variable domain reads DTGVSQNPRHKITKRGQNVTFRCDPISEHNRLYWYRQTLGQGPEFLTYFQNEAQLEKSRLLSDRFSAERPKGSFSTLEIQRTEQGDSAMYLCASRRDRQGLKNEAFFGQGTRLTVV.

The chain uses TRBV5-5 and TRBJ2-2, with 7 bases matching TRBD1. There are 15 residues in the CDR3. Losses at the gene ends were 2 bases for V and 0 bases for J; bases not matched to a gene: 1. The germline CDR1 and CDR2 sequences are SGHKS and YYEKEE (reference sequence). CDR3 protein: CASSFGTANTGELFF. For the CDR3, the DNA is TGTGCCAGCAGCTTTGGGACAGCGAACACCGGGGAGCTGTTTTTT.

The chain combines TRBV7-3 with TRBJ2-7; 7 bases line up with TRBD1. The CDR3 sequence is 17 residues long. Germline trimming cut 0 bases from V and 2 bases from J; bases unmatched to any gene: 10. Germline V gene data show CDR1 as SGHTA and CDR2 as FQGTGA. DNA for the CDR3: TGTGCCAGCAGCTTAACGTCTACAGGGGTCAATGCCTACGAGCAGTACTTC. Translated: CASSLTSTGVNAYEQYF. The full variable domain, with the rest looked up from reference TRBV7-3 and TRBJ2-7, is GAGVSQTPSNKVTEKGKYVELRCDPISGHTALYWYRQSLGQGPEFLIYFQGTGAADDSGLPNDRFFAVRPEGSVSTLKIQRTERGDSAVYLCASSLTSTGVNAYEQYFGPGTRLTVT.

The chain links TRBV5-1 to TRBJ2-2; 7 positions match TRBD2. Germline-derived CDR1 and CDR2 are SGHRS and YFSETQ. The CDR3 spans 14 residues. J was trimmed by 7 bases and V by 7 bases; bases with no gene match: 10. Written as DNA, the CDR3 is TGCGCCAGCCAGGACATCCTAGCGGTCGGGGAGCTGTTTTTT. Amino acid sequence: CASQDILAVGELFF.

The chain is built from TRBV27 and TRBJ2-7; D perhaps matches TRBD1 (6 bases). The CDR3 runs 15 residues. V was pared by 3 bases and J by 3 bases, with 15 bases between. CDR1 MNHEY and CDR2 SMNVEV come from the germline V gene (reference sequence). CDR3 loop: CASSFNRDPLYEQYF. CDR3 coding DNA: TGTGCCAGCAGTTTTAACAGGGACCCTCTCTACGAGCAGTACTTC.

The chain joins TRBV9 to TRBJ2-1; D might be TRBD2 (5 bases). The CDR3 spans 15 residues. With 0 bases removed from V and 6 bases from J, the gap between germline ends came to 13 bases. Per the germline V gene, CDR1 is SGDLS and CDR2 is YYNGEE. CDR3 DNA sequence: TGTGCCAGCAGCGTAGGACTAACGGCTGGCAATGAGCAGTTCTTC. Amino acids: CASSVGLTAGNEQFF.

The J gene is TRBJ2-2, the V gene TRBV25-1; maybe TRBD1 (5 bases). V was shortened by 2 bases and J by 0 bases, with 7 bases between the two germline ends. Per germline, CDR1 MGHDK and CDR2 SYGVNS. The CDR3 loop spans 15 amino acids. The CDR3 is CASSETGTNTGELFF. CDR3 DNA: TGTGCCAGCAGTGAAACAGGAACGAACACCGGGGAGCTGTTTTTT.

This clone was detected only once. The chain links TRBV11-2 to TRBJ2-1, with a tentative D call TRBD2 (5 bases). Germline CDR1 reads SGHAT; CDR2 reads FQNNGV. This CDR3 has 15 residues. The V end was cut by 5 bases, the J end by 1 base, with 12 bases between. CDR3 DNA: TGTGCCAGCAGCCCTACTAGAGTTTCCTACAATGAGCAGTTCTTC. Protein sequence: CASSPTRVSYNEQFF.

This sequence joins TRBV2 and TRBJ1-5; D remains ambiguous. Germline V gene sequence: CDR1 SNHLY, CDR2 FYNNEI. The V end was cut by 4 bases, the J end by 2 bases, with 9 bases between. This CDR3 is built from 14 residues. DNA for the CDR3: TGTGCCAGCAGTGGGGGATTGGGCAATCAGCCCCAGCATTTT. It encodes CASSGGLGNQPQHF.

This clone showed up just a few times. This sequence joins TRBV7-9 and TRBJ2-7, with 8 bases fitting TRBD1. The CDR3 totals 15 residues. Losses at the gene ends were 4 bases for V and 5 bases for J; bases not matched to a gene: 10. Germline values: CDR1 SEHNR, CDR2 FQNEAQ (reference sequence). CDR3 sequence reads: CASSSETGVIHEQYF. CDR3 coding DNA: TGTGCCAGCAGCTCGGAGACAGGGGTCATACACGAGCAGTACTTC.

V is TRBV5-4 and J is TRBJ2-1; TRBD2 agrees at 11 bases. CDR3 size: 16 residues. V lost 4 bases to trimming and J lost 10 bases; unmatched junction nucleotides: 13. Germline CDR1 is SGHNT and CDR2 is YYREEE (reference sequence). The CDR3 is CASSPIPLAGGQEQFF. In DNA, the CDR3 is TGTGCCAGCAGCCCCATCCCGCTAGCGGGAGGCCAGGAGCAGTTCTTC.

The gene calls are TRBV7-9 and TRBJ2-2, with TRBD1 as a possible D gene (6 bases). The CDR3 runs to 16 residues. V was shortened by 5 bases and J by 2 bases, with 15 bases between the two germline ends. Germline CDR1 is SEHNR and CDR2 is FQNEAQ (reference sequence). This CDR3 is CASSQTGTQNTGELFF. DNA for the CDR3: TGTGCCAGCAGCCAAACCGGGACACAAAACACCGGGGAGCTGTTTTTT.

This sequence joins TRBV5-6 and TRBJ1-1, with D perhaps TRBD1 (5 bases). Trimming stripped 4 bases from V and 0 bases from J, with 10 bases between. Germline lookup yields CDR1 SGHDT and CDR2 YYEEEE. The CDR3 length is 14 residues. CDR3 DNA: TGTGCCAGCAGCCGGGGCTTGATGAACACTGAAGCTTTCTTT. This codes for CASSRGLMNTEAFF.

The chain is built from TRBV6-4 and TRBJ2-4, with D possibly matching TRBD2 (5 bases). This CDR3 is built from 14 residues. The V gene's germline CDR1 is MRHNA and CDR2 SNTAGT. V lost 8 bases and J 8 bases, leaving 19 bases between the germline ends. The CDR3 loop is CASAPAGDGDIQYF. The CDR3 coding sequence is TGTGCCAGCGCGCCGGCCGGGGATGGAGACATTCAGTACTTC.